The rows below give T cell receptor beta chains drawn from one sample of a study of a mutant IDH1 vaccine in newly diagnosed glioma. The antigens of these receptors remain unknown. Assay: immunoSEQ multiplex PCR; the TCRdb copy retains only in-frame clones and omits some. This sample has about 69,000 clones, with more than 85% found just once. Sequenced material: PBMCs, taken from a glioma patient whose treatment included an IDH1 peptide vaccine. The source of these receptors is a man aged 30 to 39 with glioma. CDR3s include the opening cysteine and the closing phenylalanine or tryptophan. D genes are given only for firm matches. Clone size appears in some rows only: once, few, many, or a class for an expanded clone.

D gene | J gene | V gene | clone size | CDR3 protein | CDR3 DNA
TRBD2 | TRBJ2-1 | TRBV5-1 | - | CASSFGGRGRAGNEQFF | TGCGCCAGCAGCTTCGGTGGTCGCGGGAGGGCCGGGAATGAGCAGTTCTTC
TRBD2 | TRBJ2-1 | TRBV28 | - | CASISLSGDYNEQFF | TGTGCCAGCATCTCATTAAGCGGGGACTACAATGAGCAGTTCTTC
- | TRBJ1-5 | TRBV10-3 | - | CAISESLGGQPQHF | TGTGCCATCAGTGAGTCCTTAGGGGGACAGCCCCAGCATTTT
- | TRBJ1-2 | TRBV27 | - | CASSWVVYGYTF | TGTGCCAGCAGTTGGGTGGTCTATGGCTACACCTTC
- | TRBJ1-6 | TRBV7-2 | - | CASSPAHNSPLHF | TGTGCCAGCAGCCCGGCGCATAATTCACCCCTCCACTTT
- | TRBJ1-5 | TRBV18 | few | CASSPSSNQPQHF | TGTGCCAGCTCACCGTCGAGCAATCAGCCCCAGCATTTT
- | TRBJ2-2 | TRBV9 | few | CASSVAVDEGRTGELFF | TGTGCCAGCAGCGTAGCTGTGGATGAAGGTCGGACCGGGGAGCTGTTTTTT
TRBD1 | TRBJ2-7 | TRBV5-1 | - | CASSNPQGGYEQYF | TGCGCCAGCAGCAACCCACAGGGGGGCTACGAGCAGTACTTC
- | TRBJ2-3 | TRBV28 | once | CASSKLGADFRADTQYF | TGTGCCAGCAGTAAGCTGGGGGCAGACTTTAGGGCGGATACGCAGTATTTT
- | TRBJ2-7 | TRBV6-6 | - | CASSYDPGQGYEQYF | TGTGCCAGCAGTTACGATCCGGGGCAGGGCTACGAGCAGTACTTC
TRBD1 | TRBJ1-3 | TRBV2 | - | CASRVDRGLDTIYF | TGTGCCAGCAGAGTGGACAGGGGGCTGGACACCATATATTTT
- | TRBJ2-5 | TRBV11-2 | - | CASSLELGIETQYF | TGTGCCAGCAGCTTAGAGCTGGGGATAGAGACCCAGTACTTC
- | TRBJ2-3 | TRBV28 | - | CATGADLSTDTQYF | TGTGCCACCGGAGCGGATCTTAGCACAGATACGCAGTATTTT
TRBD1 | TRBJ2-7 | TRBV6-6 | - | CASSSHDRATYEQYF | TGTGCCAGCAGTTCCCACGACAGGGCGACCTACGAGCAGTACTTC
- | TRBJ1-2 | TRBV5-1 | - | CASSPALSNYGYTF | TGCGCCAGCAGTCCTGCACTCTCTAACTATGGCTACACCTTC
- | TRBJ2-6 | TRBV19 | - | CASTPRVWGANVLTF | TGTGCCAGTACCCCCCGGGTATGGGGGGCCAACGTCCTGACTTTC
- | TRBJ2-5 | TRBV2 | once | CASMTSGETQYF | TGTGCCAGCATGACTAGTGGAGAGACCCAGTACTTC